This T cell receptor (beta chain) was sequenced during a study of T cells after yellow fever vaccination. Study background: It was SMART-Seq v4 Ultra Low Input that prepared the fractions with low cell numbers. Study-wide findings and caveats: Peaking faster, on day 5 versus 15, the secondary response was nonetheless weaker.

Note on this clonotype: The antigen remains unidentified.

5'RACE template switching added a universal primer site and UMIs to TCR cDNA. From the 5' RACE reads, TCRdb called clonotypes with MiXCR, one entry per CDR3 protein. The table records 610,000 or so distinct CDR3 sequences, 10% to 15% of them present only once. This material consisted of PBMCs, taken on the day of the yellow fever booster vaccination. The source is a man younger than 45 who received the YFV17D yellow fever vaccine.

Here the CDR3 DNA reads TGCGCCAGCGGGAGGGAAATGAACACTGAAGCTTTCTTT. Its translation: CASGREMNTEAFF. The J gene is TRBJ1-1, the V gene TRBV5-1; D gene unclear. Germline V gives CDR1 SGHRS, CDR2 YFSETQ. With 7 bases removed from V and 0 bases from J, the gap between germline ends came to 10 bases. The CDR3 has 13 residues.